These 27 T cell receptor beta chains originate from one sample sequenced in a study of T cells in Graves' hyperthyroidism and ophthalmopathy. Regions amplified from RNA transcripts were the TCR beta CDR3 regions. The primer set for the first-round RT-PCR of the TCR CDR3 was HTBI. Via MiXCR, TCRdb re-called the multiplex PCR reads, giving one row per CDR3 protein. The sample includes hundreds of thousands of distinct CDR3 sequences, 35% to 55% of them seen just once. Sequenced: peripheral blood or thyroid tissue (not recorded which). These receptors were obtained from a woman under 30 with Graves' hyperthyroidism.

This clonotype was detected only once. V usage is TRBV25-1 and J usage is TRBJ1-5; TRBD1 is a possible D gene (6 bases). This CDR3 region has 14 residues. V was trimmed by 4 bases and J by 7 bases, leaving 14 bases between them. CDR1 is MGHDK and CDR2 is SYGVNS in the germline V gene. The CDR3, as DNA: TGTGCCAGCAGTGTTGGGGGGCTACGGCAGCCCCAGCATTTT. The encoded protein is CASSVGGLRQPQHF.

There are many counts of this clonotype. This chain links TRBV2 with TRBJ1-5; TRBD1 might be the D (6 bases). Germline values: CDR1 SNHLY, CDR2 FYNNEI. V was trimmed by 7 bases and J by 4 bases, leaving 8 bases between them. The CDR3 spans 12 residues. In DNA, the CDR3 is TGTGCCAGCAACCAGGGGAATCAGCCCCAGCATTTT. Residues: CASNQGNQPQHF.

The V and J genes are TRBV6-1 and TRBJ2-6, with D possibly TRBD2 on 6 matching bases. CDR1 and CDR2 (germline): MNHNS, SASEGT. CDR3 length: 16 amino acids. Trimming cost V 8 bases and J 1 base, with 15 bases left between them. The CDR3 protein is CASSPLTSSGANVLTF. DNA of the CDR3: TGTGCCAGCTCGCCTCTGACTAGTTCTGGGGCCAACGTCCTGACTTTC.

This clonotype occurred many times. The CDR3 DNA is TGTGCCACCAGCAGAGATCCGGACTACGAGCAGTACTTC. This translates into CATSRDPDYEQYF. The rearrangement uses TRBV15 and TRBJ2-7; D gene ambiguous. Germline loops: CDR1 LNHNV, CDR2 YYDKDF (reference sequence). The CDR3 length is 13 residues. V was clipped by 0 bases and J by 3 bases, with 6 bases between them.

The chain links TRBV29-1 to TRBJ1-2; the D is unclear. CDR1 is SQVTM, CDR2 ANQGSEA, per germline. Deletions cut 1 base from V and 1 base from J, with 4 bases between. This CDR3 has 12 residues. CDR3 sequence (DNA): TGCAGCGTTGAAGTGGGTAACTATGGCTACACCTTC. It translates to CSVEVGNYGYTF.

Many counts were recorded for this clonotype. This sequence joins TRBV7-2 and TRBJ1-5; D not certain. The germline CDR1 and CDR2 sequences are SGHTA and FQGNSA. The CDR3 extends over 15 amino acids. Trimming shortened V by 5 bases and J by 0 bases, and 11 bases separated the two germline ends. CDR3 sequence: CASSPGRSSNQPQHF. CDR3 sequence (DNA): TGTGCCAGCAGCCCGGGCAGGAGTAGCAATCAGCCCCAGCATTTT.

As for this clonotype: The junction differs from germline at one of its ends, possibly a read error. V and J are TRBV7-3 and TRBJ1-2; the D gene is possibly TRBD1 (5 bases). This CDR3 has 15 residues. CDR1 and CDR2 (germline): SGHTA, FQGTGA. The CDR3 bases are TGTGCCAACAGCCCGAACGGGGGATCCTTTTATGGCTACACCTTC. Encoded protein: CANSPNGGSFYGYTF.

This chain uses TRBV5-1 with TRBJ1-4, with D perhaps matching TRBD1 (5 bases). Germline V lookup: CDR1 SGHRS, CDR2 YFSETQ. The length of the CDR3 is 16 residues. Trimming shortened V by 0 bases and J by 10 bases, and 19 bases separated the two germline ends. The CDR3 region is CASSLVFAQGEGKLFF. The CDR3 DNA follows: TGCGCCAGCAGCTTGGTATTCGCGCAGGGAGAGGGAAAACTGTTTTTT.

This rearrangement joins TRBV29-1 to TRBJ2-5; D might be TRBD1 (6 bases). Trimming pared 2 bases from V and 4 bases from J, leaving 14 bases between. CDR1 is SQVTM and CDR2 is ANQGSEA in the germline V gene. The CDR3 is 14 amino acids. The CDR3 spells CSVESTGSGETQYF. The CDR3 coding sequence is TGCAGCGTTGAAAGTACAGGGAGTGGAGAGACCCAGTACTTC. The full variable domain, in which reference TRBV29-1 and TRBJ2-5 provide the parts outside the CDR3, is SAVISQKPSRDICQRGTSLTIQCQVDSQVTMMFWYRQQPGQSLTLIATANQGSEATYESGFVIDKFPISRPNLTFSTLTVSNMSPEDSSIYLCSVESTGSGETQYFGPGTRLLVL.

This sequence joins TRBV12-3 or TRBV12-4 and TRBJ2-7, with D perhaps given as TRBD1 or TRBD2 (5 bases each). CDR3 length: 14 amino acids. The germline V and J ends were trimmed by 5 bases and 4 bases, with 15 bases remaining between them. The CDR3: CASSPSGSGYEQYF. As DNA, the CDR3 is TGTGCCAGCAGTCCCTCAGGGAGTGGTTACGAGCAGTACTTC.

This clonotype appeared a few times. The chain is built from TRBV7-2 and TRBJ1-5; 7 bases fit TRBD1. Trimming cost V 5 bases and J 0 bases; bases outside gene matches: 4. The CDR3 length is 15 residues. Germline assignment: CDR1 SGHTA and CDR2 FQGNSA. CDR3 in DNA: TGTGCCAGCAGCACGACAGGGAATAGCAATCAGCCCCAGCATTTT. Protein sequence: CASSTTGNSNQPQHF.

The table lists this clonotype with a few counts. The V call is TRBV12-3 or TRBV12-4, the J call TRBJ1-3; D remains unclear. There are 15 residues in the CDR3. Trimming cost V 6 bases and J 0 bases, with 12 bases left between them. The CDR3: CASRAQVGSGNTIYF. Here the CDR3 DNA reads TGTGCCAGCAGGGCCCAAGTTGGCTCTGGAAACACCATATATTTT.

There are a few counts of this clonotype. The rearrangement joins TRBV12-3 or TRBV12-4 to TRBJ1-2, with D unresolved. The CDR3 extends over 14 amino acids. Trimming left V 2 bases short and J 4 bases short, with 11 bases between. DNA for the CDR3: TGTGCCAGCAGTTTAAAAGCAGGAATCTATGGCTACACCTTC. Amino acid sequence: CASSLKAGIYGYTF.

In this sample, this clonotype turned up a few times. CDR3 in amino acids: CASSPGQGEILHF. For the CDR3, the DNA is TGTGCCAGCAGCCCCGGACAGGGCGAAATCCTCCACTTT. V is TRBV7-2 and J is TRBJ1-6; 8 positions match TRBD1. The CDR3 has 13 residues. Trimming took 5 bases from V and 15 from J; bases not matched to a gene: 9. CDR1 and CDR2 (germline): SGHTA, FQGNSA.

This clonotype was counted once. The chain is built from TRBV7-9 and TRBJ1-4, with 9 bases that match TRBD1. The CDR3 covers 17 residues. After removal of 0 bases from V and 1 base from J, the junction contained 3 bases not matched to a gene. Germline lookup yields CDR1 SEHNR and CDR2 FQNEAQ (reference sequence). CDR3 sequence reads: CASSLAVTGGTNEKLFF. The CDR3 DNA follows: TGTGCCAGCAGCTTAGCGGTGACAGGGGGAACTAATGAAAAACTGTTTTTT. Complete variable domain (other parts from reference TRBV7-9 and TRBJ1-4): DTGVSQNPRHKITKRGQNVTFRCDPISEHNRLYWYRQTLGQGPEFLTYFQNEAQLEKSRLLSDRFSAERPKGSFSTLEIQRTEQGDSAMYLCASSLAVTGGTNEKLFFGSGTQLSVL.

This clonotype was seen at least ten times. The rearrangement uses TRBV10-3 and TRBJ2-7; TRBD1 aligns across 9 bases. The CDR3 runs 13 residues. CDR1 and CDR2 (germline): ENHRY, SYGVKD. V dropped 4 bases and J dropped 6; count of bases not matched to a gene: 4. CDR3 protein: CAISGGQGGEQYF. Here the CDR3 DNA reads TGTGCCATCAGTGGGGGACAGGGAGGCGAGCAGTACTTC.

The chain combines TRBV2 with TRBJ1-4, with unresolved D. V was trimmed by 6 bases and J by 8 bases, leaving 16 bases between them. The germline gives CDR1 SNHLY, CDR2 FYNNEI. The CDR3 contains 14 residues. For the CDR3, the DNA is TGTGCCAGCAGCCCGCGGGGTGGAGAAGAAAAACTGTTTTTT. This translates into CASSPRGGEEKLFF.

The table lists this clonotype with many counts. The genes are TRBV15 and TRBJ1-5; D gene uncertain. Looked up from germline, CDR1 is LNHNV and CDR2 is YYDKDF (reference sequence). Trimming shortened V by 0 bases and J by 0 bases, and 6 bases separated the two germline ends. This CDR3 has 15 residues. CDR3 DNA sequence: TGTGCCACCAGCAGAGAGGGAGATAGCAATCAGCCCCAGCATTTT. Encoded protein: CATSREGDSNQPQHF.

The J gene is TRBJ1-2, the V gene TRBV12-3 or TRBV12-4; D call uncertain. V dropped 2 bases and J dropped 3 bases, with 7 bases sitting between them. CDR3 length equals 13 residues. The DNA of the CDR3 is TGTGCCAGCAGTTTATATCGAGACTATGGCTACACCTTC. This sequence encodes CASSLYRDYGYTF.

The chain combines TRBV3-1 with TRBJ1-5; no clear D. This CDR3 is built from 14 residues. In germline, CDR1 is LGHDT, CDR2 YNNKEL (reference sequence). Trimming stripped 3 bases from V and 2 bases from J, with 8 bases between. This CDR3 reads CASSHLGGNQPQHF. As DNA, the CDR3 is TGTGCCAGCAGCCATCTTGGGGGCAATCAGCCCCAGCATTTT. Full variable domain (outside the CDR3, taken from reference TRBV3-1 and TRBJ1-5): DTAVSQTPKYLVTQMGNDKSIKCEQNLGHDTMYWYKQDSKKFLKIMFSYNNKELIINETVPNRFSPKSPDKAHLNLHINSLELGDSAVYFCASSHLGGNQPQHFGDGTRLSIL.

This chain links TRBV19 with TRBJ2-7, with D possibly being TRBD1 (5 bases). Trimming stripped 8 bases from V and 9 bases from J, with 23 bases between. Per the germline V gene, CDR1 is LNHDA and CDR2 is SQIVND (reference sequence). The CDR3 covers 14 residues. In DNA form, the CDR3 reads TGTGCCAGTCAAGAAGGACACGGTGGGGAACGGCAGTACTTC. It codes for CASQEGHGGERQYF.

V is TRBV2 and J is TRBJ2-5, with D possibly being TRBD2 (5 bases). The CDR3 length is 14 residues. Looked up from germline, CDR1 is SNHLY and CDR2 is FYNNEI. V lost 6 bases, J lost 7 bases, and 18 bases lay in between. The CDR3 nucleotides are TGTGCCAGCAGAGCCCTGGGCAGGCGGGCGACCCAGTACTTC. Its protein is CASRALGRRATQYF.

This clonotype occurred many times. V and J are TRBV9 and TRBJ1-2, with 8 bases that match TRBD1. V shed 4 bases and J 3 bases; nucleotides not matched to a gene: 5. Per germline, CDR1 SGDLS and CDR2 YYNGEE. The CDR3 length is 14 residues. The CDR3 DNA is TGTGCCAGCAGCCCGGGGACAGGTCACTATGGCTACACCTTC. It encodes CASSPGTGHYGYTF.

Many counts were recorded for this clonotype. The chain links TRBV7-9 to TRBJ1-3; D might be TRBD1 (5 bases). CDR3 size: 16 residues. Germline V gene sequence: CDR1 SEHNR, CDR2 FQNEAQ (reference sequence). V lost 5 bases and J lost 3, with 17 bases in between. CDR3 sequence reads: CASSRTATGVGNTIYF. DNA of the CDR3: TGTGCCAGCAGCCGGACCGCAACAGGAGTTGGAAACACCATATATTTT.

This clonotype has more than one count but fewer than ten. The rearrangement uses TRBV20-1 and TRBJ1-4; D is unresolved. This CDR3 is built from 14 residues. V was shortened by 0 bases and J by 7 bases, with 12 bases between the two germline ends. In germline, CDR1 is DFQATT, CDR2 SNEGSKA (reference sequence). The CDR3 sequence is CSARDRSHSEKLFF. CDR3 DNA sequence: TGCAGTGCTAGAGACCGATCCCATAGTGAAAAACTGTTTTTT.

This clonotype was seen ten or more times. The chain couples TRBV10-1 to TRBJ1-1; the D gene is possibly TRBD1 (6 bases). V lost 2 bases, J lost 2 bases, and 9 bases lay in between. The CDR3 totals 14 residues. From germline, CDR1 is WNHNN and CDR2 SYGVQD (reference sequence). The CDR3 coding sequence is TGCGCCAGCAGTGAGCAGGGGACAAACACTGAAGCTTTCTTT. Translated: CASSEQGTNTEAFF.

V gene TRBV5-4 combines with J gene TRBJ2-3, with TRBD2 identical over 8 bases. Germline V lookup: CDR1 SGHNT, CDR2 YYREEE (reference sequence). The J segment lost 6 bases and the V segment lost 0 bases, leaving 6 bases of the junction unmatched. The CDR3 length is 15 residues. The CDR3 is CASSLGGGRTDTQYF. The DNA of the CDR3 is TGTGCCAGCAGCTTGGGGGGCGGGAGGACTGATACGCAGTATTTT.